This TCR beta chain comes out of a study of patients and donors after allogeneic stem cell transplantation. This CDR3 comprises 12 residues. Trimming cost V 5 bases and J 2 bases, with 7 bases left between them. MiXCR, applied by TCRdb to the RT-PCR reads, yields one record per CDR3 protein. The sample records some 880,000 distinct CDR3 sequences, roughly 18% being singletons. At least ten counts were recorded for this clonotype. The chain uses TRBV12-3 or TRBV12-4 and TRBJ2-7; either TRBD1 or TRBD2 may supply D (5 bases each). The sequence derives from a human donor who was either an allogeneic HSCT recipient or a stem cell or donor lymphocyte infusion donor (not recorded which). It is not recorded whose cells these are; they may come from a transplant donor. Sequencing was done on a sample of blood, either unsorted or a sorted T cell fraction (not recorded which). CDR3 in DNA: TGTGCCAGCAGTGGGGGACCCTACGAGCAGTACTTC. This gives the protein CASSGGPYEQYF.